The 16 T cell receptor beta chains presented below share a single source sample, sequenced in a study of T-cell reconstitution after alpha-beta-depleted transplantation in children. During its preparation, the TCRbeta library received unique molecular identifiers. TCRdb passed the PCR reads through MiXCR, listing each CDR3 protein once. This table has about 980,000 distinct CDR3 sequences, about 29% appearing once. This material consisted of PBMCs, mostly from graft donor cells, taken 360 days after TCRalphabeta/CD19-depleted stem cell transplant. Receptor source: a boy less than two years old who had a stem cell transplant for SCID, so the T cells may come from the graft donor.

The chain couples TRBV20-1 to TRBJ1-2, with 10 bases aligning to TRBD1. The V gene end was trimmed by 4 bases and the J gene end by 5 bases; junction bases not matched to a gene: 4. CDR3 size: 13 residues. CDR1 is DFQATT, CDR2 SNEGSKA, per germline (reference sequence). The CDR3 is CSATTGGDYGYTF. The CDR3 bases are TGCAGTGCTACGACAGGGGGCGATTATGGCTACACCTTC.

This rearrangement joins TRBV28 to TRBJ1-1; weak D call: TRBD1 (5 bases). V was clipped by 8 bases and J by 0 bases, with 13 bases between them. Looked up from germline, CDR1 is MDHEN and CDR2 is SYDVKM. The CDR3 loop spans 14 amino acids. CDR3 in amino acids: CASLRDPMNTEAFF. The CDR3 DNA reads TGTGCCAGCCTCCGGGACCCCATGAACACTGAAGCTTTCTTT.

This clonotype was detected a few times. The chain employs TRBV5-1 and TRBJ2-1, with unresolved D. The V end was cut by 3 bases, the J end by 6 bases, with 10 bases between. The CDR3 runs to 13 residues. Germline CDR1 SGHRS, CDR2 YFSETQ. The CDR3 DNA reads TGCGCCAGCAGCTCAGGACGGCTCAATGAGCAGTTCTTC. Residues: CASSSGRLNEQFF.

The V call is TRBV7-3, the J call TRBJ2-1; D may be TRBD1 or TRBD2 (5 bases each). Trimming pared 5 bases from V and 8 bases from J, leaving 16 bases between. The germline CDR1 and CDR2 sequences are SGHTA and FQGTGA. The CDR3 consists of 14 residues. The CDR3: CASSRSRDAYEQFF. CDR3 in DNA: TGTGCCAGCAGCCGTAGCAGGGACGCGTATGAGCAGTTCTTC.

CDR3 nucleotides: TGTGCCAGCAGTGGGTCTCCTGGAAACACCATATATTTT. Translated, it gives CASSGSPGNTIYF. The rearrangement joins TRBV2 to TRBJ1-3; D unclear. The CDR3 runs 13 residues. Germline CDR1 SNHLY, CDR2 FYNNEI. V was cut by 4 bases and J by 2 bases, with 6 bases left in between. Full variable domain (remainder filled in from reference TRBV2 and TRBJ1-3): EPEVTQTPSHQVTQMGQEVILRCVPISNHLYFYWYRQILGQKVEFLVSFYNNEISEKSEIFDDQFSVERPDGSNFTLKIRSTKLEDSAMYFCASSGSPGNTIYFGEGSWLTVV.

The chain carries TRBV12-3 or TRBV12-4 and TRBJ1-4; D remains ambiguous. Deletions cut 6 bases from V and 2 bases from J, with 4 bases between. This CDR3 is built from 12 residues. DNA of the CDR3: TGTGCCAGCAGGGGTACTAATGAAAAACTGTTTTTT. It codes for CASRGTNEKLFF.

This sequence joins TRBV28 and TRBJ2-5; D uncertain. The V and J ends lost 3 bases and 1 base respectively, with 9 bases between them. Looked up from germline, CDR1 is MDHEN and CDR2 is SYDVKM. CDR3 length equals 14 residues. The chain's CDR3 is CASSFKDRQETQYF. The CDR3, as DNA: TGTGCCAGCAGTTTTAAAGACCGCCAAGAGACCCAGTACTTC. The full variable domain, with the rest looked up from reference TRBV28 and TRBJ2-5, is DVKVTQSSRYLVKRTGEKVFLECVQDMDHENMFWYRQDPGLGLRLIYFSYDVKMKEKGDIPEGYSVSREKKERFSLILESASTNQTSMYLCASSFKDRQETQYFGPGTRLLVL.

This clonotype was detected once. The J gene is TRBJ1-3, the V gene TRBV5-1; D possibly corresponds to TRBD1 (5 bases). CDR1 and CDR2 from the germline V gene are SGHRS and YFSETQ. The V gene lost 4 bases and the J gene lost 0 bases, with 11 bases spanning the gap. CDR3 length equals 15 residues. This CDR3 reads CASSTGPLSGNTIYF. The CDR3 region has the DNA TGCGCCAGCAGCACGGGACCGCTCTCTGGAAACACCATATATTTT. Full variable domain (outside the CDR3, taken from reference TRBV5-1 and TRBJ1-3): KAGVTQTPRYLIKTRGQQVTLSCSPISGHRSVSWYQQTPGQGLQFLFEYFSETQRNKGNFPGRFSGRQFSNSRSEMNVSTLELGDSALYLCASSTGPLSGNTIYFGEGSWLTVV.

A few counts support this clonotype. The chain joins TRBV5-1 to TRBJ2-3; possible D gene TRBD1, 5 bases. From germline, CDR1 is SGHRS and CDR2 YFSETQ. This CDR3 is 14 amino acids long. Trimming removed 0 bases at V and 6 bases at J, with 11 bases between. The CDR3 region has the DNA TGCGCCAGCAGCTTGGGTGGACACGCCGATACGCAGTATTTT. It codes for CASSLGGHADTQYF. The full variable domain, with the rest looked up from reference TRBV5-1 and TRBJ2-3, is KAGVTQTPRYLIKTRGQQVTLSCSPISGHRSVSWYQQTPGQGLQFLFEYFSETQRNKGNFPGRFSGRQFSNSRSEMNVSTLELGDSALYLCASSLGGHADTQYFGPGTRLTVL.

The chain combines TRBV28 with TRBJ1-1; D remains unclear. V lost 2 bases and J lost 7, with 14 bases in between. This CDR3 spans 14 amino acids. From germline, CDR1 is MDHEN and CDR2 SYDVKM. In DNA form, the CDR3 reads TGTGCCAGCAGTTTAGGGCCCGGGGTACGTGAAGCTTTCTTT. As protein: CASSLGPGVREAFF. The complete variable domain, with remaining parts taken from reference TRBV28 and TRBJ1-1, reads DVKVTQSSRYLVKRTGEKVFLECVQDMDHENMFWYRQDPGLGLRLIYFSYDVKMKEKGDIPEGYSVSREKKERFSLILESASTNQTSMYLCASSLGPGVREAFFGQGTRLTVV.

This chain links TRBV20-1 with TRBJ1-6; tentative D call: TRBD1 (5 bases). The CDR3 totals 17 residues. The germline CDR1 and CDR2 sequences are DFQATT and SNEGSKA (reference sequence). Trimming took 3 bases from V and 0 from J, leaving 15 bases between them. The CDR3 bases are TGCAGTGCTAGTTGGGGGACCCTAAGCTCCTATAATTCACCCCTCCACTTT. This translates into CSASWGTLSSYNSPLHF.

This clonotype was detected a few times. The chain employs TRBV5-5 and TRBJ2-2; TRBD2 matches at 9 bases. The V gene's germline CDR1 is SGHKS and CDR2 YYEKEE (reference sequence). This CDR3 has 17 residues. V shed 1 base, J shed 4 bases, and the junction held 8 bases outside the gene matches. CDR3 sequence: CASSLSLLAGSTGELFF. In DNA, the CDR3 is TGTGCCAGCAGCTTGTCGCTCCTAGCGGGGAGCACCGGGGAGCTGTTTTTT.

The chain uses TRBV18 and TRBJ2-5; D remains unclear. This CDR3 is 13 amino acids long. Germline CDR1 and CDR2: KGHSH and LQKENI. V lost 2 bases and J lost 3, with 7 bases in between. The CDR3 loop is CASSPKVEETQYF. The CDR3, as DNA: TGTGCCAGCTCACCAAAGGTGGAAGAGACCCAGTACTTC.

The J gene is TRBJ1-1, the V gene TRBV20-1, with 7 bases aligning to TRBD1. This CDR3 comprises 13 residues. J lost 3 bases, V lost 6 bases, and 7 bases had no gene match. Germline V gene sequence: CDR1 DFQATT, CDR2 SNEGSKA (reference sequence). CDR3 DNA: TGCAGTGCCCCGACCAGGGGGGACACTGAAGCTTTCTTT. Translation gives CSAPTRGDTEAFF.

The chain uses TRBV7-8 and TRBJ2-7, with D perhaps TRBD2 (6 bases). In germline, CDR1 is SGHVS, CDR2 FQNEAQ. CDR3 length equals 15 residues. The V end lost 6 bases, the J end lost 4 bases, and 19 bases lay between the germline ends. The CDR3 protein is CASSRTTGGLYEQYF. The CDR3 DNA sequence: TGTGCCAGCAGTCGCACCACCGGAGGGCTTTACGAGCAGTACTTC.

This clonotype was seen at least ten times. This sequence joins TRBV7-3 and TRBJ2-1; D assignment may be TRBD1 or TRBD2 (5 bases each). In germline, CDR1 is SGHTA, CDR2 FQGTGA. Trimming pared 1 base from V and 2 bases from J, leaving 12 bases between. This CDR3 comprises 16 residues. The CDR3 here is CASSLNGRGAYNEQFF. The CDR3 region has the DNA TGTGCCAGCAGCTTAAACGGTAGGGGAGCCTACAATGAGCAGTTCTTC.